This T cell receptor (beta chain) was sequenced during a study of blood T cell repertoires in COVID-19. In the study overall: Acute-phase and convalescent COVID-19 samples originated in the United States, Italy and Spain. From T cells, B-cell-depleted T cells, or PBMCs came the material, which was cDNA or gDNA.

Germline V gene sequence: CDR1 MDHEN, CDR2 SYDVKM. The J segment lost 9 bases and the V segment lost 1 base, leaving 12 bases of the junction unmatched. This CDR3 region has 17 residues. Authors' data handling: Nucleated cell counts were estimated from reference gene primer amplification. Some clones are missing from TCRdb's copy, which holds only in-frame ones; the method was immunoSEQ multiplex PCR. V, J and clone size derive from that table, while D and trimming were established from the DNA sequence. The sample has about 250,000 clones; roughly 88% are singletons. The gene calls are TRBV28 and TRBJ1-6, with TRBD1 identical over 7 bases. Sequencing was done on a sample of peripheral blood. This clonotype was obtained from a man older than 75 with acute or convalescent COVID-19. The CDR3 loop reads CASSLFPTGVMGSPLHF. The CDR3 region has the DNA TGTGCCAGCAGTTTATTCCCCACAGGGGTGATGGGTTCACCCCTCCACTTT.